This passage covers 2 T cell receptor beta chains from one sample sequenced in a study of memory CD4+ T cells and cytomegalovirus serostatus (dated by TCRdb to 2018 to 2020). The library came from the immunoSEQ multiplex PCR assay. In TCRdb, the immuneACCESS table is reduced to in-frame sequences with V and J assigned. These tables do not hold every clone; where another copy was compared, an unresolved V gene accounts for under half, and the others remain unexplained. The sample table lists some 57,000 clones, around 80% of them with a count of one. More than 0.75% of the sample goes to the ten largest clones. Single viable CD3+CD4+CD8-CD45RO+ cells were sorted as memory CD4+ T cells on a FACSAria II. What was sequenced was memory CD4+ T cells from blood. These receptors were collected from an adult in good health and CMV-seronegative.

This clone appeared once. V is TRBV4-1 and J is TRBJ2-1; 8 nucleotides line up with TRBD1. CDR3 length: 16 residues. J gave up 4 bases and V 4 bases, and 9 bases lay outside the gene matches. The germline V gene has CDR1 MGHRA and CDR2 YSYEKL. The CDR3 region has the DNA TGCGCCAGCAGCCGGTCCCCGACAGGGGAATACAATGAGCAGTTCTTC. Its translation: CASSRSPTGEYNEQFF.

V usage is TRBV18 and J usage is TRBJ2-5, with D maybe TRBD2 (6 bases). Germline V CDR1 and CDR2: KGHSH, LQKENI. The CDR3 loop spans 16 amino acids. With 0 bases removed from V and 2 bases from J, the gap between germline ends came to 13 bases. The CDR3 coding sequence is TGTGCCAGCTCACCACCATCGAGCGGGCGACAAGAGACCCAGTACTTC. Amino acid sequence: CASSPPSSGRQETQYF.